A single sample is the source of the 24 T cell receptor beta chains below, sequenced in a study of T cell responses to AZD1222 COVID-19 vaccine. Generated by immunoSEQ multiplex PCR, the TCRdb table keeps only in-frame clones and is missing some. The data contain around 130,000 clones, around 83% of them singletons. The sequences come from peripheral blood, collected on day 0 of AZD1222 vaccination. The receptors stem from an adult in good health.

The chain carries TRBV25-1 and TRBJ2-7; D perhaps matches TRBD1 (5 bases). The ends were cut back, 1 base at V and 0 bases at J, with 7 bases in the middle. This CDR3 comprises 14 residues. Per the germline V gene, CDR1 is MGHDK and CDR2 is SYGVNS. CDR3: CASSELDNSYEQYF. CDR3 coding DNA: TGTGCCAGCAGTGAATTGGACAACTCCTACGAGCAGTACTTC.

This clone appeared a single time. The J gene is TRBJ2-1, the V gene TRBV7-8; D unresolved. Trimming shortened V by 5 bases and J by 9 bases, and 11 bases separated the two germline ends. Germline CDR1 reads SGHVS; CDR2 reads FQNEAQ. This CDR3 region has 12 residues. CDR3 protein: CASSPSNREQFF. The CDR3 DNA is TGTGCCAGCAGCCCGTCTAATCGTGAGCAGTTCTTC.

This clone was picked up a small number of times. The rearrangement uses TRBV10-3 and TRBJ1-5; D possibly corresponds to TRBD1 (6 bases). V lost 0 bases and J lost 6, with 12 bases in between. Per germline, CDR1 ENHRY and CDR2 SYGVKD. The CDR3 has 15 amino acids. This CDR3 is CAISESKGGAQPQHF. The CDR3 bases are TGTGCCATCAGTGAGTCGAAAGGGGGAGCTCAGCCCCAGCATTTT.

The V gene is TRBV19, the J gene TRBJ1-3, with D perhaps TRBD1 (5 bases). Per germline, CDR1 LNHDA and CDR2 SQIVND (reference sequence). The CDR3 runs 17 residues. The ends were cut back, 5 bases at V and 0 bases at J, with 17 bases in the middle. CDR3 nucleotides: TGTGCCAGTAGTCGCGGGGGAGGGATCCCCTCTGGAAACACCATATATTTT. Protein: CASSRGGGIPSGNTIYF.

CDR3 bases: TGTGCCAGCAGTCCTAGGACTAGCGGGAGCTACGAGCAGTACTTC. Its translation is CASSPRTSGSYEQYF. The chain carries TRBV27 and TRBJ2-7, with 13 positions matching TRBD2. The V gene end was trimmed by 5 bases and the J gene end by 3 bases; junction bases not matched to a gene: 4. This CDR3 has 15 amino acids. Germline-derived CDR1 and CDR2 are MNHEY and SMNVEV (reference sequence).

CDR3 loop: CATSDSQAGQAFPRTQYF. CDR3 coding DNA: TGTGCCACCAGTGATTCCCAAGCGGGACAGGCGTTCCCACGGACCCAGTACTTC. The V and J genes are TRBV24-1 and TRBJ2-5; D might be TRBD1 (8 bases). The length of the CDR3 is 18 residues. Germline V CDR1 and CDR2: KGHDR, SFDVKD. Between the trimmed V and J ends, which lost 2 bases and 7 bases, there was a span of 25 bases.

The DNA for the CDR3 is TGCAGCGTTGAAATCGCAGGTCAGGCGGCAGATACGCAGTATTTT. Translated: CSVEIAGQAADTQYF. The chain couples TRBV29-1 to TRBJ2-3; no clear D gene. Per germline, CDR1 SQVTM and CDR2 ANQGSEA. CDR3 size: 15 residues. Trimming removed 2 bases from V and 4 bases from J, with 16 bases in between.

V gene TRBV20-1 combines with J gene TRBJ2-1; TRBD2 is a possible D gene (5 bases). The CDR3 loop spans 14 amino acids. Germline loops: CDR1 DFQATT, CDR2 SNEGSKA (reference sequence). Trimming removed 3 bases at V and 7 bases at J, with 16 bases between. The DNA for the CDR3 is TGCAGTGCTAGTCCGAGGGTAATAACGAATGAGCAGTTCTTC. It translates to CSASPRVITNEQFF.

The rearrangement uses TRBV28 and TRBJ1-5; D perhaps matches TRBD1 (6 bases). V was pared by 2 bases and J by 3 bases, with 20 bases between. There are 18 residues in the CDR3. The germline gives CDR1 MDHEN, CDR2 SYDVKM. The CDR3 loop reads CASSLEGGGQAFNQPQHF. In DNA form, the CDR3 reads TGTGCCAGCAGTTTAGAGGGTGGGGGGCAGGCCTTCAATCAGCCCCAGCATTTT.

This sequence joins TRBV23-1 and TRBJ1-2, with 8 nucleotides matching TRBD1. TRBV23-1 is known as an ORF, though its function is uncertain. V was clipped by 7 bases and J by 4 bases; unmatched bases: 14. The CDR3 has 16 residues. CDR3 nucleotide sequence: TGCGCCAGCACCATGGACAGGGCCAAAAAAATCTATGGCTACACCTTC. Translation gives CASTMDRAKKIYGYTF.

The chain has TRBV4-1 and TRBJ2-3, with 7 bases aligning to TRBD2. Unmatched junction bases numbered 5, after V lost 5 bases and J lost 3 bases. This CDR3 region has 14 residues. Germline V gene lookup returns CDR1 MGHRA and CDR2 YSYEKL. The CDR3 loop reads CASSFTGGTDTQYF. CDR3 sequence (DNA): TGCGCCAGCAGCTTCACGGGAGGAACAGATACGCAGTATTTT.

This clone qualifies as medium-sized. The CDR3 bases are TGTGCCAGCAGCCAACGCCATCAAGAGACCCAGTACTTC. Its translation: CASSQRHQETQYF. The chain recombines TRBV14 with TRBJ2-5; no firm D call. The CDR3 extends over 13 amino acids. V dropped 2 bases and J dropped 2 bases, with 6 bases sitting between them. Germline V gene lookup returns CDR1 SGHDN and CDR2 FVKESK.

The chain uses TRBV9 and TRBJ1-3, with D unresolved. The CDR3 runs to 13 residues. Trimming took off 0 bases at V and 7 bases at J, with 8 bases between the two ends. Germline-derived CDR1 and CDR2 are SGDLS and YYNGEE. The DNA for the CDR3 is TGTGCCAGCAGCGTAGCACAGCGGAACACCATATATTTT. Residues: CASSVAQRNTIYF.

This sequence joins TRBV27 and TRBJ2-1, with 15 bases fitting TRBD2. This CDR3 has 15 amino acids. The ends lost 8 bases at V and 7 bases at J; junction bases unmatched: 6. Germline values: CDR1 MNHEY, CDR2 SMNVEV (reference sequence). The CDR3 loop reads CASGGLAGGQNEQFF. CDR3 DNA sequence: TGTGCCAGCGGTGGACTAGCGGGGGGGCAGAATGAGCAGTTCTTC.

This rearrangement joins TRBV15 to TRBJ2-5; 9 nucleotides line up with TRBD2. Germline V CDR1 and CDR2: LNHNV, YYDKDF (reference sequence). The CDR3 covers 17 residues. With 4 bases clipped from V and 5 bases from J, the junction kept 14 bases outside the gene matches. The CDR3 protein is CATSKWREGLGEETQYF. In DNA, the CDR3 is TGTGCCACCAGCAAGTGGCGGGAGGGACTAGGCGAGGAGACCCAGTACTTC. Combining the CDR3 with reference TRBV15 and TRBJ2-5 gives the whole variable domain DAMVIQNPRYQVTQFGKPVTLSCSQTLNHNVMYWYQQKSSQAPKLLFHYYDKDFNNEADTPDNFQSRRPNTSFCFLDIRSPGLGDTAMYLCATSKWREGLGEETQYFGPGTRLLVL.

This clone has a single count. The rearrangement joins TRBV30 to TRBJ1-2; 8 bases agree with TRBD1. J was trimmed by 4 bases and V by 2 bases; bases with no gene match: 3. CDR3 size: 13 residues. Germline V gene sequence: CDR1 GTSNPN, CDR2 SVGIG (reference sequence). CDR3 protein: CAWSTGTGYGYTF. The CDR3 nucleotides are TGTGCCTGGAGTACCGGGACAGGCTATGGCTACACCTTC.

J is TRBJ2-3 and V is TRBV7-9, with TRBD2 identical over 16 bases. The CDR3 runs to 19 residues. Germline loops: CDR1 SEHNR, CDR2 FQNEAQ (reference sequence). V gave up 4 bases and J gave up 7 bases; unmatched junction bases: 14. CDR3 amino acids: CASSSASSGTSGRGNTQYF. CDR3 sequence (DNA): TGTGCCAGCAGCTCAGCCTCTTCCGGGACTAGCGGGAGGGGGAATACGCAGTATTTT.

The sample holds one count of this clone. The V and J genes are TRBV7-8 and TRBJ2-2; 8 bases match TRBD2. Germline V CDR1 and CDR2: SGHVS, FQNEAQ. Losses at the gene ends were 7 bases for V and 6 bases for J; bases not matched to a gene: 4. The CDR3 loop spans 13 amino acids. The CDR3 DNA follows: TGTGCCAGCAACTCGGGAGGGGCCGGGGAGCTGTTTTTT. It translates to CASNSGGAGELFF.

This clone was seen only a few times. CDR3 loop: CASHDGGSGQPNTEAFF. Written as DNA, the CDR3 is TGCGCCAGCCACGACGGAGGGTCAGGACAGCCAAACACTGAAGCTTTCTTT. The genes are TRBV4-1 and TRBJ1-1; tentative D call: TRBD1 (6 bases). CDR3 length: 17 amino acids. Germline loops: CDR1 MGHRA, CDR2 YSYEKL. Trimming took off 8 bases at V and 2 bases at J, with 24 bases between the two ends.

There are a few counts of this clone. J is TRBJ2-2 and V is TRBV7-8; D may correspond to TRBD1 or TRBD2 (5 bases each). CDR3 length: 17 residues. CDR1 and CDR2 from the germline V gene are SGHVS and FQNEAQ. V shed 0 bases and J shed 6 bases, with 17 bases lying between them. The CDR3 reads CASSLARSGSGPGELFF. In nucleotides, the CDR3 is TGTGCCAGCAGCTTAGCGCGGTCAGGGTCGGGGCCCGGGGAGCTGTTTTTT.

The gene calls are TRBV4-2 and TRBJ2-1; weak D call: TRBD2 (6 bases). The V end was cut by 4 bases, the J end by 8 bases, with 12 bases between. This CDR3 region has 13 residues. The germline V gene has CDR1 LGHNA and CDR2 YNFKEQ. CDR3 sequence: CASSPHQRDEQFF. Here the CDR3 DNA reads TGTGCCAGCAGCCCCCACCAGCGGGATGAGCAGTTCTTC.

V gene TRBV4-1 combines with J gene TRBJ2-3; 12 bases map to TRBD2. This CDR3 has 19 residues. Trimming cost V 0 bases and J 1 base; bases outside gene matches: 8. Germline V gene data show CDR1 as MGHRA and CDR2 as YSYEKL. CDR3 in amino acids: CASSQEASGGAWGTDTQYF. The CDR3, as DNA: TGCGCCAGCAGCCAAGAGGCTAGCGGGGGGGCCTGGGGCACAGATACGCAGTATTTT.

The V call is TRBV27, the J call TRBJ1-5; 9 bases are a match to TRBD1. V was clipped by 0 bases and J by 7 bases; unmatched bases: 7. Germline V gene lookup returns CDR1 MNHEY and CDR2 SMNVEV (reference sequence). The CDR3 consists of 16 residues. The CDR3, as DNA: TGTGCCAGCAGTTTATCTGGGACAGGGCTGAGGCAGCCCCAGCATTTT. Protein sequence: CASSLSGTGLRQPQHF.

CDR3 sequence: CASRPLAGSGNTIYF. In DNA, the CDR3 is TGTGCCAGCAGACCCCTCGCGGGCTCTGGAAACACCATATATTTT. The V and J genes are TRBV27 and TRBJ1-3, with no clear D. V gave up 6 bases and J gave up 0 bases, with 12 bases separating them. The V gene's germline CDR1 is MNHEY and CDR2 SMNVEV (reference sequence). This CDR3 region has 15 residues.